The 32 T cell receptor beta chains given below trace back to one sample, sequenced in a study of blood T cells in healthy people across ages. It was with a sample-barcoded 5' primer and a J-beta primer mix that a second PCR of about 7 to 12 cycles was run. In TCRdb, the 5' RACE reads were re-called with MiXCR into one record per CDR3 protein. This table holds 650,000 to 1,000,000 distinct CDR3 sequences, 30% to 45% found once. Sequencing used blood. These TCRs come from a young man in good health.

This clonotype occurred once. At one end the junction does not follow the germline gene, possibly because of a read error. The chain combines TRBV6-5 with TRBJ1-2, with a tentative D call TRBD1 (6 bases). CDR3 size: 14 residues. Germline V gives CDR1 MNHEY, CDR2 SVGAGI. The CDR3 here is CASSKGGTNYVYTF. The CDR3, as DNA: TGTGCCAGCAGCAAGGGGGGGACCAACTATGTCTACACCTTC.

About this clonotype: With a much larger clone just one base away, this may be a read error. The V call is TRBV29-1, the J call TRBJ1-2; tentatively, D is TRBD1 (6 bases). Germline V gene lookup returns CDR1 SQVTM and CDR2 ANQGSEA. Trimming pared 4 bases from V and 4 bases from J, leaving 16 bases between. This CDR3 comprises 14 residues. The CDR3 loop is CSVAGGGGFYGYTF. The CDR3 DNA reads TGCAGCGTTGCAGGTGGCGGGGGCTTCTATGGCTACACCTTC.

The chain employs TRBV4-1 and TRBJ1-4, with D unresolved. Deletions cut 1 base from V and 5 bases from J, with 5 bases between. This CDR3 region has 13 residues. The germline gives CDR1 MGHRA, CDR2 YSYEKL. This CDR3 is CASSQGGNEKLFF. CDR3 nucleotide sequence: TGCGCCAGCAGCCAAGGCGGCAATGAAAAACTGTTTTTT.

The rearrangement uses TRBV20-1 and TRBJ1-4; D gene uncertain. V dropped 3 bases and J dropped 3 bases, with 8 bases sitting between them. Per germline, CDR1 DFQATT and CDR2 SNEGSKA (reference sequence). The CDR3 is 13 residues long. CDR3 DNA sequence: TGCAGTGCTAGGGAGACGGCTAATGAAAAACTGTTTTTT. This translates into CSARETANEKLFF.

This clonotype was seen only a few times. Written as DNA, the CDR3 is TGCGCCAGCAGCTCGAAAGGAGGCAACACCGGGGAGCTGTTTTTT. Residues: CASSSKGGNTGELFF. This chain connects TRBV5-1 to TRBJ2-2; possibly TRBD2 for D (5 bases). The germline gives CDR1 SGHRS, CDR2 YFSETQ. V was shortened by 3 bases and J by 2 bases, with 11 bases between the two germline ends. The CDR3 is 15 amino acids.

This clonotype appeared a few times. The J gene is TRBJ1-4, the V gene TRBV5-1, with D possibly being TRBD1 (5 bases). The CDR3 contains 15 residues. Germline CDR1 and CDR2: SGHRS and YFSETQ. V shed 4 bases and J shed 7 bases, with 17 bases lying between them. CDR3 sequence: CASSPQDARGEKLFF. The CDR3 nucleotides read TGCGCCAGCAGCCCGCAGGACGCGAGGGGTGAAAAACTGTTTTTT.

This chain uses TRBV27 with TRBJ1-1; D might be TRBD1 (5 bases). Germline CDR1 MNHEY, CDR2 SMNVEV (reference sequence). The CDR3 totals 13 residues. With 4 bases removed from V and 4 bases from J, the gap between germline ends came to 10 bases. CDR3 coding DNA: TGTGCCAGCAGTTCGTGGGGGTCCACTGAAGCTTTCTTT. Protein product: CASSSWGSTEAFF.

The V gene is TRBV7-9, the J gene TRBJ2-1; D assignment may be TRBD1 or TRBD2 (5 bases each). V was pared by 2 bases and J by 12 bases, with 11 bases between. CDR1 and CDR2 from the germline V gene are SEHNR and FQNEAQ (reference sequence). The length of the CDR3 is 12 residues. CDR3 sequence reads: CASSLSARGQFF. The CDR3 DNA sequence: TGTGCCAGCAGCTTATCAGCGAGGGGGCAGTTCTTC.

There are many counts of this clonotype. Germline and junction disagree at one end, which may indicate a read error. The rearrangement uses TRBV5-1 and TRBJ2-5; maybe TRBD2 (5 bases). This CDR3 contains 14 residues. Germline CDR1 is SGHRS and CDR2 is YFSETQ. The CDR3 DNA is TGTGCCAGCAGCTTGGGTCGGGGTCAAGAGACCCAGTACTTC. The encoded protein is CASSLGRGQETQYF.

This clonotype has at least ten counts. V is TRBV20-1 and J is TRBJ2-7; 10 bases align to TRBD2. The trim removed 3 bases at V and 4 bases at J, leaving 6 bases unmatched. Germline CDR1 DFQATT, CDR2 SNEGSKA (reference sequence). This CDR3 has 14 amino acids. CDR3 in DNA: TGCAGTGCTAGGCAAGCGGGGGGGCCTTACGAGCAGTACTTC. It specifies CSARQAGGPYEQYF.

The CDR3: CASRAGTGVAGARTDTQYF. The CDR3 DNA reads TGTGCCAGCAGAGCCGGGACAGGGGTCGCGGGGGCCCGCACAGATACGCAGTATTTT. This chain links TRBV12-3 or TRBV12-4 with TRBJ2-3; 10 bases agree with TRBD1. The CDR3 contains 19 residues. The junction had 16 bases not matched to a gene; V was cut back by 6 bases and J by 1 base.

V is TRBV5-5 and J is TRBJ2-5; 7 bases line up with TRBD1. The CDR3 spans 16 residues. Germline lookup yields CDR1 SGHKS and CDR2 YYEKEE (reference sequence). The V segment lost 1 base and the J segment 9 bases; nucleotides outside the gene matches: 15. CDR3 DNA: TGTGCCAGCAGCTTGTCCCCCACCGGGACAGTCAGGGCCCAGTACTTC. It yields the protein CASSLSPTGTVRAQYF. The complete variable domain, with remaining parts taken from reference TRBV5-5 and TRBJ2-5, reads DAGVTQSPTHLIKTRGQQVTLRCSPISGHKSVSWYQQVLGQGPQFIFQYYEKEERGRGNFPDRFSARQFPNYSSELNVNALLLGDSALYLCASSLSPTGTVRAQYFGPGTRLLVL.

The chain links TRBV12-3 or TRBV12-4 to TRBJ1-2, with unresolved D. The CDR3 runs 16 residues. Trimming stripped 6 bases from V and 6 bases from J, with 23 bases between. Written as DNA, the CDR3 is TGTGCCAGCAGCCCCACGGCCGGGCCGCAAAGGGATGGCTACACCTTC. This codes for CASSPTAGPQRDGYTF.

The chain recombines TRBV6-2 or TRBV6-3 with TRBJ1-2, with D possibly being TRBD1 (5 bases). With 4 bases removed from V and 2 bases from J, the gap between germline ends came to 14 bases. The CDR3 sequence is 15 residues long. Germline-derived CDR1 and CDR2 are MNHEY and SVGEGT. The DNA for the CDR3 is TGTGCCAGCAGTTCCACGACCGGGACGAACTATGGCTACACCTTC. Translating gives CASSSTTGTNYGYTF.

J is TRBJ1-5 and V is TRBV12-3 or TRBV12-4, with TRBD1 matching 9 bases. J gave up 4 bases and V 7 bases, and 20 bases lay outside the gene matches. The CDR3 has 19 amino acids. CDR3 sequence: CASTSGGGTGHSRNQPQHF. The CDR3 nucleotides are TGTGCCAGCACCTCGGGGGGAGGGACAGGGCATTCACGGAATCAGCCCCAGCATTTT.

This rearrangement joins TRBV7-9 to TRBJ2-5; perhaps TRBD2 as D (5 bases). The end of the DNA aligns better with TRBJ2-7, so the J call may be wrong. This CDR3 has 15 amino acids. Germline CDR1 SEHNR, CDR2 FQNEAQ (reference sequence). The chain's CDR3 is CASRPSGGSSYEQYF. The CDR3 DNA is TGTGCCAGCAGGCCCTCTGGAGGATCCTCCTACGAGCAGTACTTC.

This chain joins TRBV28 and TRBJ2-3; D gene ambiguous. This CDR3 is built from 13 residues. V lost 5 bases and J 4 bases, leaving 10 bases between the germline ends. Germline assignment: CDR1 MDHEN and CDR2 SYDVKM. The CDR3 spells CASSRYHADTQYF. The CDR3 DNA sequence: TGTGCCAGCAGTCGTTACCATGCAGATACGCAGTATTTT.

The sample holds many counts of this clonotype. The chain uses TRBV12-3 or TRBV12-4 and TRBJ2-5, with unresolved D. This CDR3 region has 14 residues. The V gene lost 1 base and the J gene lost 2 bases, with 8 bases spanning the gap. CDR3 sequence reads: CASSLDWLQETQYF. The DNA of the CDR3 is TGTGCCAGCAGTTTAGATTGGCTGCAAGAGACCCAGTACTTC.

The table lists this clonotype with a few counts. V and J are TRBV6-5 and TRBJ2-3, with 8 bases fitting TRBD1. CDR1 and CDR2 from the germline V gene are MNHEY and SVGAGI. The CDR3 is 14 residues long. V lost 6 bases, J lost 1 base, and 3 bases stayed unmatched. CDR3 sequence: CASRTTGGTDTQYF. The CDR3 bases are TGTGCCAGCAGGACGACAGGGGGCACAGATACGCAGTATTTT.

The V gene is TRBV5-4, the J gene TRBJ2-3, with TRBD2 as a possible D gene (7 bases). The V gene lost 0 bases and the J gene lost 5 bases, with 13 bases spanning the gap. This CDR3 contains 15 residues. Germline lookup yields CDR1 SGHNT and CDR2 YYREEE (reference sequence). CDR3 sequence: CASSLEQGGGDTQYF. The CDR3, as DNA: TGTGCCAGCAGCTTGGAGCAGGGAGGGGGAGATACGCAGTATTTT.

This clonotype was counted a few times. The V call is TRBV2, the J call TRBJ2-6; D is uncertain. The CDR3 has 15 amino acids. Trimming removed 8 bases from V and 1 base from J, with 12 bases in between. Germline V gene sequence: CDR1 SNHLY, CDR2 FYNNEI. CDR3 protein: CASAAASSGANVLTF. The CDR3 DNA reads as TGTGCCAGCGCGGCAGCATCGTCTGGGGCCAACGTCCTGACTTTC.

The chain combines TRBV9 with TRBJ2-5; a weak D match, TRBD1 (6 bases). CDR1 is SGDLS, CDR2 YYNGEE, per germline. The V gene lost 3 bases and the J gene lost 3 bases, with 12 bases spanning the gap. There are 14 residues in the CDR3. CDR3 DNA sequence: TGTGCCAGCAGCGACAGGGACACTAAAGAGACCCAGTACTTC. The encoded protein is CASSDRDTKETQYF.

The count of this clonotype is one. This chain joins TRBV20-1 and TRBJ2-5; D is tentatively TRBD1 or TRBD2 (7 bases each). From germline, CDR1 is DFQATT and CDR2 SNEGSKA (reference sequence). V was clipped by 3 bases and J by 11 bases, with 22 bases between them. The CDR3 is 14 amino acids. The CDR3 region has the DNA TGCAGTGCTAGCCCCCAGTCACAGGGGCGGGGGCAGTACTTC. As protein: CSASPQSQGRGQYF.

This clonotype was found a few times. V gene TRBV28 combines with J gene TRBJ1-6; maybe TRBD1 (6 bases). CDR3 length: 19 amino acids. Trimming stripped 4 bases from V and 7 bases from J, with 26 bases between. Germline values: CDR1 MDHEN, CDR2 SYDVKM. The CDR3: CASSSPPGHLDWWNSPLHF. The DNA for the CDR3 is TGTGCCAGCAGTTCCCCGCCGGGACACCTAGATTGGTGGAATTCACCCCTCCACTTT.

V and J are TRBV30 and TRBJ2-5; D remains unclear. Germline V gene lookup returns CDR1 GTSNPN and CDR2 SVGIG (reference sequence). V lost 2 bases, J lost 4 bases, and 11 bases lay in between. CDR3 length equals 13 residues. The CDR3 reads CAWSQIWTETQYF. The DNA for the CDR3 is TGTGCCTGGAGTCAAATATGGACAGAGACCCAGTACTTC.

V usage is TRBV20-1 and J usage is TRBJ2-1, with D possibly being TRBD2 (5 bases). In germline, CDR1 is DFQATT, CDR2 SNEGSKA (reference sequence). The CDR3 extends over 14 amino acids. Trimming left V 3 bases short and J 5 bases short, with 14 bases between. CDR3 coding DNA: TGCAGTGCTAGTGCTGCCGGGGTTAACAATGAGCAGTTCTTC. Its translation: CSASAAGVNNEQFF.

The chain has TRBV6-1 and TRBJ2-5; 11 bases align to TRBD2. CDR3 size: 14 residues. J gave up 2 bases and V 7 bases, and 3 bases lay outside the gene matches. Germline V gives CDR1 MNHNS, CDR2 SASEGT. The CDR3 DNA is TGTGCCAGCAATCGACTAGCGGGGCAAGAGACCCAGTACTTC. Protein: CASNRLAGQETQYF.

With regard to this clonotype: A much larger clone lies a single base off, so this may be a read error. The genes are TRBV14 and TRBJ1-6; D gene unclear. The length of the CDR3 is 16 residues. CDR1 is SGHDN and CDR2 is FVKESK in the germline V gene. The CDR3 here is CASSPNTGEMNSPPHF. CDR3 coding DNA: TGTGCCAGCAGCCCCAACACTGGGGAAATGAATTCACCCCCCCACTTT.

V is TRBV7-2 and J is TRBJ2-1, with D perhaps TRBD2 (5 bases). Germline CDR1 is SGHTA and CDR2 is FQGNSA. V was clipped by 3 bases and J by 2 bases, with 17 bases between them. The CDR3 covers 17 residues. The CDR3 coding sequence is TGTGCCAGCAGCTTCGGGGTGGGATACGGCACCTACAATGAGCAGTTCTTC. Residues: CASSFGVGYGTYNEQFF.

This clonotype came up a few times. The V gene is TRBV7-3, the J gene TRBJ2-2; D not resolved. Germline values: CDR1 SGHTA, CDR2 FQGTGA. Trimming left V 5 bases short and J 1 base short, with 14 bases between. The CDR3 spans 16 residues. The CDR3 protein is CASSRGGGQNTGELFF. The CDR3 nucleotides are TGTGCCAGCAGCCGAGGCGGCGGCCAGAACACCGGGGAGCTGTTTTTT.

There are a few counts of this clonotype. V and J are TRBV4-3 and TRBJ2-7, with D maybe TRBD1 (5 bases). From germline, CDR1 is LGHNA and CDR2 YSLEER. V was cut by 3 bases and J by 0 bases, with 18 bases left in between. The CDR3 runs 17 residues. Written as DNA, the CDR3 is TGCGCCAGCAGCCAGGGCTTTGGGGCCGGTAGCTCCTACGAGCAGTACTTC. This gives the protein CASSQGFGAGSSYEQYF.

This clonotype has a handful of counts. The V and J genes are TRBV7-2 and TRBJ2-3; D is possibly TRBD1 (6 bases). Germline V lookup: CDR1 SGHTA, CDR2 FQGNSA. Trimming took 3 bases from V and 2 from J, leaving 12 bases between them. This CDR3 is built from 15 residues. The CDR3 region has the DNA TGTGCCAGCAGCTTGACAGGAATCTCCACAGATACGCAGTATTTT. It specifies CASSLTGISTDTQYF.